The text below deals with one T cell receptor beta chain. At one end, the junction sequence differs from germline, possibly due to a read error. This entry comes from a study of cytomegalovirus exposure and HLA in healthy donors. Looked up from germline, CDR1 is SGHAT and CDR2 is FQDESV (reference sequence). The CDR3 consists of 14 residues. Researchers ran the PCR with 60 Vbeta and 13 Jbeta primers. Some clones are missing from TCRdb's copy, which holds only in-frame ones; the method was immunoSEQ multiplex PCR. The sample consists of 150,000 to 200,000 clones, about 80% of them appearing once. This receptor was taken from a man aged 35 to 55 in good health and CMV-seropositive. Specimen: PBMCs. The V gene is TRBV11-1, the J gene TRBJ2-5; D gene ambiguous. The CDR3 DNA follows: TGTGCCAGCAGCACGGAGTTTAGCAAAGAGACCCGGTACTTC. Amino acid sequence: CASSTEFSKETRYF.